Below, one T cell receptor (beta chain) is given with its context. Its antigen target is currently unknown. Nothing much larger sits one base from this clone, and base qualities are not available. At one collaborating source in Seattle, patients were enrolled during active infection and were followed longitudinally through the course of disease. Each collaborating institution followed its own protocols to collect whole blood in K2EDTA tubes. For TCRbeta analysis, collaborators shipped samples in one of three forms: frozen whole blood, isolated PBMCs, or DNA extracted from either of those sample types. The sample originates from a study of blood T cell repertoires in COVID-19 (dated by TCRdb to 2018 to 2020). For the wider study: Collaborator samples came from the United States, Italy and Spain and covered acute and convalescent phases of COVID-19. Samples were obtained from the ongoing ImmuneRACE study (first 160 participants) and from roughly 1,300 subjects provided by 6 global collaborators. Where available, HLA class I and class II types were taken from metadata supplied by the sample provider and were not determined by assay-based typing. The repertoires were released in a freely available public database meant as a resource for research on the immune response to SARS-CoV-2. The material from the prospective study consisted of cDNA or gDNA derived from T cells, B-cell-depleted T cells, or PBMCs. Deeply sampled blood TCRbeta repertoires from subjects exposed to, actively infected with, or recovered from COVID-19 were included in the dataset. The sample metadata nearly always contained a de-identified subject ID, COVID-19 status, age in years and sex. The paper's findings and limits, for the study overall: Clinical and demographic metadata were provided uncurated, with the amount varying by source and participant.

TCRbeta CDR3 regions were amplified from genomic DNA using the immunoSEQ Assay, a bias-controlled multiplex PCR. As for the original processing: The number of nucleated cells in each sample was estimated by amplification of reference gene primers within the assay. To quantify the absolute abundance of each unique TCRbeta CDR3 rearrangement, sequence reads were collapsed and filtered. For each sample, productive Simpson clonality was calculated as the square root of Simpson's diversity index across productive rearrangements. TCRdb carries this immuneACCESS record with in-frame sequences only. Its versions omit some clonotypes, under half of them owing to an unresolved V gene in the studies checked, with the rest unexplained. That table is the source of V, J and clone size, and D and trimming were worked out from the DNA. Present in this sample are fewer than 300,000 clones, roughly nine tenths of which were seen just once. Around 12% of the sample goes to the ten largest clones.

V is reduced by 1 base and J by 5 bases, leaving a spacing of 15 bases between them. From a lookup of the germline V gene, CDR1 and CDR2 are SGHRS and YFSETQ. The CDR3 spans 15 residues, from the cysteine through the phenylalanine. Left in the record is the CDR3 DNA by itself, 45 bases read in frame from the first base. Sequencing used peripheral blood. This receptor was obtained from a woman aged 25 to 39 with COVID-19, enrolled during active disease. Recombination linked TRBV5-1 to TRBJ2-5; the D gene is perhaps TRBD2, on 5 matching bases. In nucleotide form, the sequence is TGCGCCAGCAGCTTGTACCCCGGGGAATCGGAGACCCAGTACTTC. Translated, it reads CASSLYPGESETQYF.